The T cell receptor beta chain under discussion was sequenced for a study of blood T cell repertoires in COVID-19. About the research overall: Samples came from the United States, Italy and Spain, spanning acute and convalescent COVID-19.

With 0 bases removed from V and 0 bases from J, the gap between germline ends came to 9 bases. CDR3 length equals 15 residues. CDR1 MGHDK and CDR2 SYGVNS come from the germline V gene. Some clones are missing from TCRdb's copy, which holds only in-frame ones; the method was immunoSEQ multiplex PCR. The sample contains 250,000 to 300,000 clones, around nine tenths of which appear only once. The gene calls are TRBV25-1 and TRBJ2-7, with D maybe TRBD1 (6 bases). Sequencing was done on a sample of peripheral blood. This TCR came from a man aged 35 to 55 with acute or convalescent COVID-19. The CDR3 nucleotides read TGTGCCAGCAGTGAATATAGGACAGACTCCTACGAGCAGTACTTC. This gives the protein CASSEYRTDSYEQYF.